The rows below give T cell receptor beta chains drawn from one sample of a study of graft-versus-host responses after intestinal transplantation. Profiled with immunoSEQ multiplex PCR; TCRdb holds only in-frame clones, not every one. The table shows 130,000 or so clones, with 80% to 95% occurring only once. No antigen has been identified for these receptors. The sequenced sample was unstimulated CD4+ T cells sorted from spleen or lymph node cells, obtained before intestinal transplant. The receptor set was obtained from a human donor who received an intestinal transplant. CDR3s leave out the opening cysteine and the closing phenylalanine or tryptophan. Expanded clones get a size class; other rows say once, few or many, or leave the size out.

clone_size	v_call	j_call	cdr3_aa
few	TRBV30	TRBJ2-7	AWSVTANYEQY
few	TRBV2	TRBJ2-2	ASSPRTGGTGELF
NA	TRBV6-6	TRBJ2-2	ASREIGNTGELF
NA	TRBV30	TRBJ1-1	AWGQGGAEAF
NA	TRBV18	TRBJ1-1	ASSLGTGVWNTEAF
NA	TRBV18	TRBJ1-5	ASSPFKAGDQPQH
NA	TRBV6-5	TRBJ2-7	ASSYLLTGTGGEQY
NA	TRBV5-4	TRBJ2-5	ASSLYPSSRQETQY
NA	TRBV2	TRBJ2-5	ASSRQFLLETQY
NA	TRBV13	TRBJ1-2	ASSWTGFNYGYT
NA	TRBV19	TRBJ2-5	ASSIRQGIVETQY
NA	TRBV19	TRBJ1-2	ASSQRGGGYT
NA	TRBV27	TRBJ1-5	ASSLRAGRSGNQPQH
NA	TRBV27	TRBJ1-4	ASSQWTGTNEKLF
NA	TRBV7-8	TRBJ1-2	ASSLRQGYYGYT
NA	TRBV2	TRBJ2-5	ASRAGTLQETQY
NA	TRBV30	TRBJ1-5	AWSYGQPNQPQH
NA	TRBV11-2	TRBJ2-5	ASSRKSGEETQY
NA	TRBV30	TRBJ1-4	ALEGQTRFNEKLF
NA	TRBV5-1	TRBJ1-3	ASSLERVGSGNTIY
NA	TRBV2	TRBJ1-5	ASSLGFNQPQH
NA	TRBV27	TRBJ2-7	ASRRQGSAYEQY
NA	TRBV28	TRBJ1-4	ASSWAGVIEKLF
NA	TRBV18	TRBJ2-3	ASSPLPAGSTDTQY
NA	TRBV7-9	TRBJ2-7	ASSPRVTAVSYEQY
once	TRBV19	TRBJ2-2	ASSKGQGANTGELF
NA	TRBV28	TRBJ1-5	ASSLAHINQPQH
NA	TRBV6-4	TRBJ2-5	ASRSRISGTQY
NA	TRBV9	TRBJ1-1	ASSDQSGNTEAF
NA	TRBV27	TRBJ2-7	ASSPWSTVYEQY
NA	TRBV6-5	TRBJ1-1	ASTPQTGMNTEAF
NA	TRBV6-5	TRBJ1-5	ASTDRVEQPQH
NA	TRBV5-4	TRBJ2-3	ASSIDRADTQY
NA	TRBV6-6	TRBJ2-6	ASSYPTGGANVLT
few	TRBV6-1	TRBJ2-7	ASRTSGTQEQY
NA	TRBV2	TRBJ1-5	ASSVLRSGFNQPQH
few	TRBV4-1	TRBJ2-1	ASSLPSGMSYNEQF
NA	TRBV2	TRBJ2-1	ASKRDRGGEQF
once	TRBV5-6	TRBJ2-2	ASSRAGVTGELF
NA	TRBV7-2	TRBJ2-1	ASSWRTSGYNEQF
NA	TRBV6-4	TRBJ2-5	ASSDSGTEETQY
NA	TRBV19	TRBJ2-5	ASSPAEQETQY
once	TRBV11-3	TRBJ2-2	ASSLVSGAGELF
NA	TRBV4-1	TRBJ2-1	ASSLRTSGNTYNEQF
NA	TRBV7-2	TRBJ1-5	ASSLAPRGSNQPQH
once	TRBV7-3	TRBJ2-5	ASSPTGGPEETQY
NA	TRBV28	TRBJ2-7	ASIMAGPFYEQY
NA	TRBV7-2	TRBJ2-7	ASSSRTGLNYEQY
NA	TRBV28	TRBJ1-5	ASSLWGQGAKQPQH
NA	TRBV7-9	NA	ASSLAPGTYEQY
NA	TRBV7-7	TRBJ2-1	ASSLGLALYNEQF